These 18 T cell receptor beta chains originate from one sample sequenced in a study of beta chain features in type 1 diabetes (dated by TCRdb to 2016 to 2019). What the study reported, not specific to this receptor: A moderate but significant shortening of TCRB CDR3 length was observed in type 1 diabetes patients in all four CD4+ subsets.

Library preparation was by the immunoSEQ multiplex PCR assay. The High Capacity cDNA Reverse Transcription Kit was used to reverse transcribe all of the isolated RNA, meaning that expressed TCRB transcripts were what got sequenced. TCRdb's version of the immuneACCESS table is confined to in-frame rearrangements and falls short of the full clone set. An unresolved V gene accounts for under half of the shortfall where checked; the remainder is of unknown origin. The sample table contains hundreds of thousands of clones; only one count was recorded for around 12% of them. About 0.01% of the sample lies in the top ten. Their cognate antigens are unknown. Material: naive CD4+ T cells from blood. Per the publication, the cell subset or site label means: true naive CD4+ T cells. All receptors come from a woman between 18 and 29 years old with type 1 diabetes.

This clone was seen only a few times. The chain recombines TRBV4-1 with TRBJ2-1; weak D call: TRBD1 (5 bases). Germline V gives CDR1 MGHRA, CDR2 YSYEKL. V was trimmed by 2 bases and J by 1 base, leaving 12 bases between them. The CDR3 runs 16 residues. This chain's CDR3 is CASSQTTGTSYNEQFF. CDR3 bases: TGCGCCAGCAGCCAAACTACAGGCACTTCCTACAATGAGCAGTTCTTC.

This chain links TRBV5-1 with TRBJ2-1; 7 nucleotides agree with TRBD1. The CDR3 totals 12 residues. Per the germline V gene, CDR1 is SGHRS and CDR2 is YFSETQ. V lost 2 bases to trimming and J lost 10 bases; unmatched junction nucleotides: 3. The CDR3 is CASSFTGEEQFF. Here the CDR3 DNA reads TGCGCCAGCAGCTTCACAGGGGAAGAGCAGTTCTTC.

The rearrangement uses TRBV6-5 and TRBJ1-1; D unclear. The CDR3 extends over 12 amino acids. V lost 5 bases to trimming and J lost 0 bases, with 4 bases between them. CDR1 MNHEY and CDR2 SVGAGI come from the germline V gene. In nucleotides, the CDR3 is TGTGCCAGCAGTGCAGTGAACACTGAAGCTTTCTTT. Encoded protein: CASSAVNTEAFF.

The V call is TRBV7-9, the J call TRBJ1-1; D might be TRBD1 (6 bases). The CDR3 is 15 amino acids. Trimming took off 2 bases at V and 2 bases at J, with 12 bases between the two ends. Germline CDR1 is SEHNR and CDR2 is FQNEAQ (reference sequence). CDR3 nucleotide sequence: TGTGCCAGCAGCTTATCGAGGGGGACAAACACTGAAGCTTTCTTT. Translating it yields CASSLSRGTNTEAFF.

V gene TRBV7-9 combines with J gene TRBJ1-2, with D tentatively TRBD1 (6 bases). Trimming left V 5 bases short and J 7 bases short, with 14 bases between. CDR3 size: 13 residues. Germline loops: CDR1 SEHNR, CDR2 FQNEAQ (reference sequence). CDR3 sequence: CASSPGSGAGYTF. In nucleotides, the CDR3 is TGTGCCAGCAGCCCGGGGTCAGGGGCTGGCTACACCTTC.

The sample holds a few counts of this clone. The V and J genes are TRBV7-2 and TRBJ2-7, with D possibly being TRBD2 (6 bases). V shed 1 base and J shed 5 bases, with 21 bases lying between them. This CDR3 has 17 amino acids. Looked up from germline, CDR1 is SGHTA and CDR2 is FQGNSA. CDR3 loop: CASSLVRRGALPHEQYF. CDR3 nucleotides: TGTGCCAGCAGCTTAGTACGGCGCGGGGCCCTTCCCCACGAGCAGTACTTC.

The CDR3 loop reads CASNAGNPQETQYF. The CDR3, as DNA: TGTGCCAGTAATGCGGGGAATCCCCAAGAGACCCAGTACTTC. The rearrangement links TRBV19 to TRBJ2-5; D might be TRBD2 (6 bases). CDR1 LNHDA and CDR2 SQIVND come from the germline V gene (reference sequence). The V gene lost 7 bases and the J gene lost 1 base, with 13 bases spanning the gap. The CDR3 is 14 residues long.

DNA of the CDR3: TGTGCCAGCAGTAGACACCTGAACACTGAAGCTTTCTTT. Translation: CASSRHLNTEAFF. V and J are TRBV2 and TRBJ1-1; D remains ambiguous. The CDR3 contains 13 residues. The V gene lost 5 bases and the J gene lost 0 bases, with 7 bases spanning the gap. Germline V gene data show CDR1 as SNHLY and CDR2 as FYNNEI.

Only a few counts were recorded for this clone. CDR3 DNA sequence: TGTGCCAGCAGCATCAGGGGTGGGCCAGAGACCCAGTACTTC. Amino acids: CASSIRGGPETQYF. This chain joins TRBV11-2 and TRBJ2-5, with a possible D match to TRBD1 (6 bases). Trimming took 5 bases from V and 4 from J, leaving 14 bases between them. The CDR3 extends over 14 amino acids. Germline-derived CDR1 and CDR2 are SGHAT and FQNNGV.

The chain is built from TRBV5-1 and TRBJ1-1; 7 bases agree with TRBD1. CDR3 length: 14 residues. J was trimmed by 1 base and V by 4 bases; bases with no gene match: 4. The germline V gene has CDR1 SGHRS and CDR2 YFSETQ. The CDR3 bases are TGCGCCAGCAGCGTAGGACAGGAGAACACTGAAGCTTTCTTT. Encoded protein: CASSVGQENTEAFF.

J is TRBJ2-1 and V is TRBV29-1, with 9 nucleotides matching TRBD2. CDR1 SQVTM and CDR2 ANQGSEA come from the germline V gene. The CDR3 has 14 amino acids. V shed 3 bases and J 5 bases; nucleotides not matched to a gene: 5. The CDR3 nucleotides are TGCAGCGTTGAGAAACGACTAGCGGACAATGAGCAGTTCTTC. This codes for CSVEKRLADNEQFF.

This sequence joins TRBV30 and TRBJ1-5; 10 nucleotides align to TRBD1. V dropped 1 base and J dropped 5; count of bases not matched to a gene: 8. The CDR3 length is 16 residues. CDR1 GTSNPN and CDR2 SVGIG come from the germline V gene (reference sequence). The CDR3 protein is CAWSGPGTGVDQPQHF. For the CDR3, the DNA is TGTGCCTGGAGTGGCCCCGGGACAGGGGTCGATCAGCCCCAGCATTTT.

CDR3: CASSYSSRQGVSTQYF. Written as DNA, the CDR3 is TGTGCCAGCAGTTACAGCTCGCGACAGGGGGTATCGACCCAGTACTTC. The chain joins TRBV6-5 to TRBJ2-5; TRBD1 matches 9 bases. Germline V lookup: CDR1 MNHEY, CDR2 SVGAGI. With 2 bases clipped from V and 7 bases from J, the junction kept 11 bases outside the gene matches. The CDR3 has 16 amino acids.

The chain links TRBV19 to TRBJ1-1; D not certain. V lost 5 bases, J lost 0 bases, and 16 bases lay in between. The germline CDR1 and CDR2 sequences are LNHDA and SQIVND (reference sequence). CDR3 size: 16 residues. CDR3 loop: CASSGRRLGVNTEAFF. For the CDR3, the DNA is TGTGCCAGTAGTGGCCGCAGGCTCGGGGTGAACACTGAAGCTTTCTTT.

The chain is built from TRBV13 and TRBJ2-3; tentative D call: TRBD2 (6 bases). V was trimmed by 5 bases and J by 1 base, leaving 22 bases between them. Germline lookup yields CDR1 PRHDT and CDR2 FYEKMQ (reference sequence). This CDR3 comprises 18 residues. In DNA form, the CDR3 reads TGTGCCAGCAGCCCTCTCGTGGAGGGACGATCGGGCACAGATACGCAGTATTTT. Translating it yields CASSPLVEGRSGTDTQYF. Variable domain in full (rest from reference TRBV13 and TRBJ2-3): AAGVIQSPRHLIKEKRETATLKCYPIPRHDTVYWYQQGPGQDPQFLISFYEKMQSDKGSIPDRFSAQQFSDYHSELNMSSLELGDSALYFCASSPLVEGRSGTDTQYFGPGTRLTVL.

The chain has TRBV7-9 and TRBJ2-7; tentative D call: TRBD1 (5 bases). The length of the CDR3 is 13 residues. CDR1 SEHNR and CDR2 FQNEAQ come from the germline V gene (reference sequence). V was pared by 5 bases and J by 6 bases, with 14 bases between. As DNA, the CDR3 is TGTGCCAGCAGCCCCCAGGGAATCGGCGAGCAGTACTTC. It codes for CASSPQGIGEQYF. Filled out from reference TRBV7-9 and TRBJ2-7, the complete variable domain reads DTGVSQNPRHKITKRGQNVTFRCDPISEHNRLYWYRQTLGQGPEFLTYFQNEAQLEKSRLLSDRFSAERPKGSFSTLEIQRTEQGDSAMYLCASSPQGIGEQYFGPGTRLTVT.

The rearrangement joins TRBV29-1 to TRBJ1-4; weak D call: TRBD1 (5 bases). The CDR3 spans 12 residues. Trimming cost V 5 bases and J 5 bases, with 9 bases left between them. The germline V gene encodes CDR1 SQVTM and CDR2 ANQGSEA. In nucleotides, the CDR3 is TGCAGCGTTCGGGGGGGAAATGAAAAACTGTTTTTT. This codes for CSVRGGNEKLFF.

The rearrangement links TRBV5-4 to TRBJ1-2, with D hard to call. The V gene lost 0 bases and the J gene lost 1 base, with 10 bases spanning the gap. In germline, CDR1 is SGHNT, CDR2 YYREEE (reference sequence). CDR3 length: 15 amino acids. The CDR3 here is CASSLAGPYNYGYTF. The CDR3 DNA sequence: TGTGCCAGCAGCTTGGCAGGCCCTTATAACTATGGCTACACCTTC. The variable domain in full, with the rest retrieved from reference TRBV5-4 and TRBJ1-2, is ETGVTQSPTHLIKTRGQQVTLRCSSQSGHNTVSWYQQALGQGPQFIFQYYREEENGRGNFPPRFSGLQFPNYSSELNVNALELDDSALYLCASSLAGPYNYGYTFGSGTRLTVV.